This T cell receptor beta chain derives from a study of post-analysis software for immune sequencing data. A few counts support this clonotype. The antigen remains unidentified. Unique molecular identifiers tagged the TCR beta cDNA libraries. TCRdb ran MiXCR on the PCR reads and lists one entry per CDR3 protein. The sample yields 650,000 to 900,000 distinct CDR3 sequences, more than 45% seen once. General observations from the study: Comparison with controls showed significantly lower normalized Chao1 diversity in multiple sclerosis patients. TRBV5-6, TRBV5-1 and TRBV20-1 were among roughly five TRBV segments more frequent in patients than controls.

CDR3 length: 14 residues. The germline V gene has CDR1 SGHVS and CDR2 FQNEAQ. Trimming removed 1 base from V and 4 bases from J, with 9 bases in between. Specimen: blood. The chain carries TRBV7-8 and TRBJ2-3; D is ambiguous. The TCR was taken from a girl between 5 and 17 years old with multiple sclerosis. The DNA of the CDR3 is TGTGCCAGCAGCTTAGAGCGCTACCCAGATACGCAGTATTTT. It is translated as CASSLERYPDTQYF.